One sample yielded the 21 T cell receptor beta chains listed below, sequenced in a study of immune evolution from preneoplasia to lung adenocarcinoma. Sequencing was performed with immunoSEQ multiplex PCR; in TCRdb, only in-frame clones are kept and a portion is missing. The sample has fewer than 50,000 clones, 70% to 80% seen once. The sequencing sample was made of FFPE invasive lung adenocarcinoma tissue. The receptor set was obtained from a person aged 60 to 70 with lung adenocarcinoma.

This rearrangement joins TRBV10-3 to TRBJ2-7; perhaps TRBD2 as D (5 bases). V lost 4 bases and J 7 bases, leaving 23 bases between the germline ends. The CDR3 is 16 amino acids. Per the germline V gene, CDR1 is ENHRY and CDR2 is SYGVKD. DNA for the CDR3: TGTGCCATCAGTGCGTACTTACAGAGTAACACGGGGGAGCAGTACTTC. Protein sequence: CAISAYLQSNTGEQYF.

This clone was seen a handful of times. V gene TRBV5-6 combines with J gene TRBJ2-2; TRBD2 matches at 10 bases. The V gene end was trimmed by 2 bases and the J gene end by 5 bases; junction bases not matched to a gene: 3. The germline gives CDR1 SGHDT, CDR2 YYEEEE. The CDR3 extends over 15 amino acids. As DNA, the CDR3 is TGTGCCAGCAGCTTCGGACTAGCGGTAACCGGGGAGCTGTTTTTT. Protein product: CASSFGLAVTGELFF.

The rearrangement uses TRBV7-2 and TRBJ1-5; D gene uncertain. Germline assignment: CDR1 SGHTA and CDR2 FQGNSA. V was trimmed by 1 base and J by 7 bases, leaving 8 bases between them. This CDR3 comprises 13 residues. In DNA form, the CDR3 reads TGTGCCAGCAGCTTAGACTGGCAACAGCCCCAGCATTTT. This encodes CASSLDWQQPQHF.

The chain couples TRBV19 to TRBJ2-5; possible D gene TRBD2, 7 bases. In germline, CDR1 is LNHDA, CDR2 SQIVND (reference sequence). This CDR3 has 13 residues. V lost 5 bases and J 3 bases, leaving 10 bases between the germline ends. The CDR3 spells CASSSGGEETQYF. The CDR3 nucleotides are TGTGCCAGTAGTTCGGGGGGCGAAGAGACCCAGTACTTC.

The chain combines TRBV4-1 with TRBJ1-2, with D perhaps TRBD1 (6 bases). CDR1 and CDR2 (germline): MGHRA, YSYEKL. Trimming took off 1 base at V and 2 bases at J, with 11 bases between the two ends. This CDR3 comprises 15 residues. The CDR3 here is CASSQGGGGNYGYTF. CDR3 DNA: TGCGCCAGCAGCCAAGGCGGAGGGGGGAACTATGGCTACACCTTC.

The gene calls are TRBV28 and TRBJ2-5; 7 nucleotides match TRBD2. This CDR3 spans 15 amino acids. Trimming cost V 2 bases and J 3 bases; bases outside gene matches: 6. Germline V lookup: CDR1 MDHEN, CDR2 SYDVKM. The CDR3 loop reads CASSLAGEREETQYF. The CDR3 DNA sequence: TGTGCCAGCAGTTTAGCGGGAGAGAGGGAAGAGACCCAGTACTTC.

Only one count was recorded for this clone. This sequence joins TRBV7-9 and TRBJ1-2; TRBD1 agrees at 8 bases. V lost 4 bases, J lost 4 bases, and 14 bases stayed unmatched. The CDR3 loop spans 17 amino acids. Germline V gene data show CDR1 as SEHNR and CDR2 as FQNEAQ (reference sequence). The CDR3 DNA reads TGTGCCAGCAGCTCGGGCTGGGGTTCAGGGGGCCTCTATGGCTACACCTTC. As protein: CASSSGWGSGGLYGYTF.

The J gene is TRBJ2-7, the V gene TRBV30, with D perhaps TRBD1 (6 bases). The CDR3 runs to 12 residues. Per germline, CDR1 GTSNPN and CDR2 SVGIG (reference sequence). The V gene lost 0 bases and the J gene lost 3 bases, with 6 bases spanning the gap. This CDR3 reads CAWSVRGYEQYF. CDR3 nucleotides: TGTGCCTGGAGTGTCAGGGGCTACGAGCAGTACTTC.

Regarding this clone: Relative to the germline gene, one junction end is altered; a read error may explain this. This chain's CDR3 is CASSSSTGGRQETQYF. In nucleotides, the CDR3 is TGTGCTAGCAGCTCCAGCACAGGGGGCCGTCAAGAGACCCAGTACTTC. The J gene is TRBJ2-5, the V gene TRBV7-7; TRBD1 agrees at 9 bases. Germline CDR1 reads SSHAT; CDR2 reads FNYEAQ (reference sequence). The CDR3 has 16 residues.

The gene calls are TRBV28 and TRBJ1-5; D unclear. V was pared by 4 bases and J by 2 bases, with 12 bases between. This CDR3 is built from 15 residues. Per the germline V gene, CDR1 is MDHEN and CDR2 is SYDVKM. CDR3 residues: CASSWGTYRNQPQHF. The CDR3 bases are TGTGCCAGCAGTTGGGGTACATACCGCAATCAGCCCCAGCATTTT.

This clone has just one count. V and J are TRBV11-3 and TRBJ2-7; 7 bases line up with TRBD2. Germline V gene sequence: CDR1 SGHNT, CDR2 YENEEA. The V segment lost 2 bases and the J segment 6 bases; nucleotides outside the gene matches: 4. This CDR3 has 13 residues. This CDR3 reads CASSLTSESEQYF. CDR3 sequence (DNA): TGTGCCAGCAGCTTAACTAGCGAAAGCGAGCAGTACTTC.

The V call is TRBV28, the J call TRBJ2-7, with 11 bases identical to TRBD2. V gave up 5 bases and J gave up 4 bases; unmatched junction bases: 4. CDR1 MDHEN and CDR2 SYDVKM come from the germline V gene. The length of the CDR3 is 14 residues. CDR3 nucleotide sequence: TGTGCCAGCAGTCTAGCGGGAGGAAGGTACGAGCAGTACTTC. Its translation is CASSLAGGRYEQYF. Filled out from reference TRBV28 and TRBJ2-7, the complete variable domain reads DVKVTQSSRYLVKRTGEKVFLECVQDMDHENMFWYRQDPGLGLRLIYFSYDVKMKEKGDIPEGYSVSREKKERFSLILESASTNQTSMYLCASSLAGGRYEQYFGPGTRLTVT.

The gene calls are TRBV2 and TRBJ2-7; D is undetermined. This CDR3 is built from 12 residues. Germline V gene sequence: CDR1 SNHLY, CDR2 FYNNEI. V shed 4 bases and J shed 4 bases, with 8 bases lying between them. The CDR3 DNA is TGTGCCAGCAGTGTATTGGTGTACGAGCAGTACTTC. This codes for CASSVLVYEQYF.

Comment on this clone: One end of the junction does not line up with germline, which may come from a read error. The gene calls are TRBV7-9 and TRBJ1-3, with D perhaps matching TRBD1 (6 bases). Germline V CDR1 and CDR2: SEHNR, FQNEAQ (reference sequence). The CDR3 is 15 residues long. CDR3 amino acids: CASSSDRLSGNTMYF. Written as DNA, the CDR3 is TGTGCCAGCAGTTCCGACAGGTTGTCTGGAAACACCATGTATTTT.

The V gene is TRBV29-1, the J gene TRBJ1-2, with a possible D match to TRBD1 (6 bases). Trimming took 6 bases from V and 1 from J, leaving 15 bases between them. Germline V CDR1 and CDR2: SQVTM, ANQGSEA. The CDR3 covers 14 residues. As DNA, the CDR3 is TGCAGCGTCAAAAAACAGGGAAATAACTATGGCTACACCTTC. Its protein product is CSVKKQGNNYGYTF.

The chain combines TRBV9 with TRBJ2-1, with D perhaps being TRBD1 or TRBD2 (5 bases each). The CDR3 consists of 15 residues. The germline V and J ends were trimmed by 4 bases and 9 bases, with 20 bases remaining between them. Germline-derived CDR1 and CDR2 are SGDLS and YYNGEE. The CDR3 sequence: CASSLRGGDGSEQFF. In DNA, the CDR3 is TGTGCCAGCAGCCTTCGTGGGGGAGATGGGAGTGAGCAGTTCTTC.

This chain links TRBV2 with TRBJ2-1, with 10 bases fitting TRBD2. The germline V gene has CDR1 SNHLY and CDR2 FYNNEI. CDR3 length equals 15 residues. Losses at the gene ends were 4 bases for V and 6 bases for J; bases not matched to a gene: 6. CDR3 sequence: CASSGERLAGNEQFF. CDR3 nucleotide sequence: TGTGCCAGCAGTGGAGAGAGACTAGCGGGCAATGAGCAGTTCTTC.

This chain joins TRBV9 and TRBJ2-1, with D unclear. Germline V CDR1 and CDR2: SGDLS, YYNGEE. V lost 4 bases and J 5 bases, leaving 10 bases between the germline ends. The CDR3 is made up of 13 amino acids. Here the CDR3 DNA reads TGTGCCAGCAGCTCTGGCAGTGACAATGAGCAGTTCTTC. Translation gives CASSSGSDNEQFF. The full variable domain, rest sourced from reference TRBV9 and TRBJ2-1, is DSGVTQTPKHLITATGQRVTLRCSPRSGDLSVYWYQQSLDQGLQFLIQYYNGEERAKGNILERFSAQQFPDLHSELNLSSLELGDSALYFCASSSGSDNEQFFGPGTRLTVL.

The chain is built from TRBV27 and TRBJ1-1; D is unclear. Germline loops: CDR1 MNHEY, CDR2 SMNVEV (reference sequence). There are 15 residues in the CDR3. V lost 8 bases and J 6 bases, leaving 22 bases between the germline ends. Here the CDR3 DNA reads TGTGCCAGCCGAGTTAACATTCGCGGGAGGGCTGAAGCTTTCTTT. It encodes CASRVNIRGRAEAFF.

The gene calls are TRBV5-1 and TRBJ2-1; 7 bases fit TRBD2. Germline V lookup: CDR1 SGHRS, CDR2 YFSETQ. This CDR3 contains 13 residues. V gave up 4 bases and J gave up 10 bases; unmatched junction bases: 8. The CDR3 region is CASSTRGEGEQFF. The CDR3 bases are TGCGCCAGCAGCACCCGGGGGGAGGGGGAGCAGTTCTTC.

V gene TRBV5-1 combines with J gene TRBJ2-7; no reliable D call. This CDR3 contains 12 residues. V lost 3 bases and J lost 4, with 8 bases in between. Germline V gene data show CDR1 as SGHRS and CDR2 as YFSETQ. The CDR3 loop reads CASSWDAYEQYF. The CDR3 nucleotides read TGCGCCAGCAGCTGGGATGCATACGAGCAGTACTTC.